This passage covers 26 T cell receptor beta chains from one sample sequenced in a study of blood T cell repertoires in COVID-19. Measured with immunoSEQ multiplex PCR; TCRdb has only the in-frame clones, and not every one. Of roughly 130,000 clones listed, 84% are singletons. Material: peripheral blood. These receptors were collected from a woman aged 25 to 39 who had recovered from COVID-19.

This chain uses TRBV18 with TRBJ1-1; D remains unclear. The CDR3 contains 17 residues. CDR1 is KGHSH, CDR2 LQKENI, per germline. V lost 3 bases to trimming and J lost 0 bases, with 17 bases between them. Here the CDR3 DNA reads TGTGCCAGCTCACCTATTCCGATCGAGCGGATGAACACTGAAGCTTTCTTT. This encodes CASSPIPIERMNTEAFF.

Only one count was recorded for this clone. V and J are TRBV10-2 and TRBJ1-2; D is unresolved. Germline V gene data show CDR1 as WSHSY and CDR2 as SAAADI. With 10 bases removed from V and 0 bases from J, the gap between germline ends came to 9 bases. The CDR3 runs to 12 residues. CDR3 DNA: TGCGCCACCGAGGGATCTAACTATGGCTACACCTTC. Translated: CATEGSNYGYTF.

The chain couples TRBV2 to TRBJ2-3, with TRBD1 identical over 7 bases. The CDR3 totals 15 residues. Germline values: CDR1 SNHLY, CDR2 FYNNEI. V shed 6 bases and J 2 bases; nucleotides not matched to a gene: 8. CDR3 bases: TGTGCCAGCAGAGATCCGGGACAGTCCACAGATACGCAGTATTTT. Protein: CASRDPGQSTDTQYF.

V usage is TRBV3-1 (or the pseudogene TRBV3-2) and J usage is TRBJ1-2; no definite D call. The CDR3 covers 11 residues. Trimming left V 5 bases short and J 6 bases short, with 7 bases between. From germline, CDR1 is LGHDT and CDR2 YNNKEL (reference sequence). CDR3: CASSEADGYTF. In nucleotides, the CDR3 is TGTGCCAGCAGCGAAGCGGATGGCTACACCTTC.

The chain has TRBV6-5 and TRBJ2-7, with TRBD1 matching 9 bases. Germline V gives CDR1 MNHEY, CDR2 SVGAGI. The V gene end was trimmed by 5 bases and the J gene end by 3 bases; junction bases not matched to a gene: 8. The CDR3 totals 15 residues. CDR3 in amino acids: CASSLYGQGIYEQYF. In DNA, the CDR3 is TGTGCCAGCAGTCTCTACGGACAGGGGATCTACGAGCAGTACTTC.

This clone appeared once. The V call is TRBV9, the J call TRBJ1-2, with 8 positions matching TRBD1. CDR1 is SGDLS, CDR2 YYNGEE, per germline. The length of the CDR3 is 15 residues. Unmatched junction bases numbered 12, after V lost 3 bases and J lost 8 bases. The CDR3 region is CASSAATDREEGYTF. CDR3 nucleotides: TGTGCCAGCAGCGCAGCGACGGACAGGGAGGAGGGCTACACCTTC.

The chain joins TRBV19 to TRBJ2-7; D is possibly TRBD2 (5 bases). V lost 3 bases and J lost 2, with 14 bases in between. Germline CDR1 reads LNHDA; CDR2 reads SQIVND (reference sequence). CDR3 length: 15 amino acids. CDR3 in DNA: TGTGCCAGTAGTATTGCCTGGACTTCGACCTACGAGCAGTACTTC. Translating it yields CASSIAWTSTYEQYF.

This clone appeared a single time. This sequence joins TRBV12-3 or TRBV12-4 and TRBJ2-3; D gene unclear. V was pared by 3 bases and J by 2 bases, with 6 bases between. The CDR3 length is 13 residues. The CDR3 reads CASSFGATDTQYF. The CDR3 DNA reads as TGTGCCAGCAGTTTCGGAGCCACAGATACGCAGTATTTT.

The chain has TRBV11-2 and TRBJ2-2, with D uncertain. The CDR3 contains 15 residues. V was shortened by 1 base and J by 4 bases, with 10 bases between the two germline ends. Germline lookup yields CDR1 SGHAT and CDR2 FQNNGV. This CDR3 is CASSLGPSGTGELFF. The CDR3 DNA follows: TGTGCCAGCAGCTTAGGGCCCTCGGGCACCGGGGAGCTGTTTTTT.

The chain links TRBV4-2 to TRBJ1-2; weak D call: TRBD1 (6 bases). CDR1 LGHNA and CDR2 YNFKEQ come from the germline V gene. The CDR3 is made up of 16 amino acids. V was pared by 0 bases and J by 3 bases, with 14 bases between. The CDR3 sequence is CASSQDLRGSDYGYTF. CDR3 sequence (DNA): TGTGCCAGCAGCCAAGATTTGAGGGGGAGCGACTATGGCTACACCTTC.

The V and J genes are TRBV13 and TRBJ2-1, with 10 nucleotides matching TRBD2. From germline, CDR1 is PRHDT and CDR2 FYEKMQ (reference sequence). V dropped 2 bases and J dropped 9; count of bases not matched to a gene: 10. This CDR3 contains 16 residues. The CDR3 region has the DNA TGTGCCAGCAGCTTAACCGAAGCGGGAGGGGTCGGTGAGCAGTTCTTC. Its translation: CASSLTEAGGVGEQFF.

This clone was observed a single time. The chain employs TRBV10-3 and TRBJ2-1; weak D call: TRBD2 (7 bases). The CDR3 is made up of 15 amino acids. Germline values: CDR1 ENHRY, CDR2 SYGVKD. V dropped 2 bases and J dropped 8 bases, with 16 bases sitting between them. The CDR3 region is CAISEGGAEADEQFF. The CDR3 DNA is TGTGCCATCAGTGAGGGGGGGGCCGAGGCTGATGAGCAGTTCTTC.

This clone was detected once. The rearrangement joins TRBV2 to TRBJ1-2; D unresolved. The germline V gene encodes CDR1 SNHLY and CDR2 FYNNEI. This CDR3 spans 16 amino acids. V gave up 4 bases and J gave up 0 bases, with 15 bases separating them. CDR3 protein: CASSAGSGSSNYGYTF. Written as DNA, the CDR3 is TGTGCCAGCAGTGCGGGTTCCGGAAGTTCTAACTATGGCTACACCTTC.

The chain employs TRBV12-3 or TRBV12-4 and TRBJ1-3; D might be TRBD1 (6 bases). The CDR3 sequence is 13 residues long. The V end was cut by 7 bases, the J end by 2 bases, with 9 bases between. DNA for the CDR3: TGTGCCAGCACCTGGACAGCTGGAAACACCATATATTTT. This sequence encodes CASTWTAGNTIYF.

This clone was counted a few times. V usage is TRBV21-1 and J usage is TRBJ2-7; TRBD1 is the table's D call, not checked against the DNA. TRBV21-1 is termed a pseudogene. This CDR3 comprises 20 residues. This CDR3 reads CASSTVRGCTGGIEVREQYF. CDR3 DNA sequence: TGTGCCAGCAGCACGGTCAGGGGGTGCACAGGGGGCATCGAAGTCCGCGAGCAGTACTTC.

The chain employs TRBV4-2 and TRBJ2-7; 10 bases are shared with TRBD1. The V and J ends lost 4 bases and 6 bases, in that order; junction bases with no gene match: 9. This CDR3 is 15 amino acids long. Germline V gene lookup returns CDR1 LGHNA and CDR2 YNFKEQ. CDR3: CASSPTRTGGSEQYF. CDR3 nucleotide sequence: TGTGCCAGCAGCCCGACGCGGACAGGGGGAAGCGAGCAGTACTTC.

The V and J genes are TRBV6-2 or TRBV6-3 and TRBJ1-1, with D perhaps matching TRBD1 (6 bases). The CDR3 has 16 amino acids. V was clipped by 5 bases and J by 0 bases, with 16 bases between them. Germline V gene data show CDR1 as MNHEY and CDR2 as SVGEGT. CDR3 DNA sequence: TGTGCCAGCAGTAAGACCCCCAGGGGAGTGAACACTGAAGCTTTCTTT. Translating it yields CASSKTPRGVNTEAFF.

The rearrangement links TRBV9 to TRBJ1-1; D is unclear. Trimming shortened V by 2 bases and J by 1 base, and 6 bases separated the two germline ends. Looked up from germline, CDR1 is SGDLS and CDR2 is YYNGEE. CDR3 length: 13 amino acids. This chain's CDR3 is CASSVSRNTEAFF. The CDR3 nucleotides are TGTGCCAGCAGCGTTAGCAGGAACACTGAAGCTTTCTTT. Filled out from reference TRBV9 and TRBJ1-1, the complete variable domain reads DSGVTQTPKHLITATGQRVTLRCSPRSGDLSVYWYQQSLDQGLQFLIQYYNGEERAKGNILERFSAQQFPDLHSELNLSSLELGDSALYFCASSVSRNTEAFFGQGTRLTVV.

The chain is built from TRBV3-1 (or the pseudogene TRBV3-2) and TRBJ2-7; 10 bases agree with TRBD2. Germline CDR1 reads LGHDT; CDR2 reads YNNKEL (reference sequence). This CDR3 has 17 residues. V shed 2 bases and J 5 bases; nucleotides not matched to a gene: 12. The CDR3 loop reads CASSQSWGSGRFDEQYF. The CDR3, as DNA: TGTGCCAGCAGCCAATCCTGGGGTAGCGGGAGGTTCGACGAGCAGTACTTC.

The V call is TRBV21-1, the J call TRBJ1-4; the table's D call, TRBD1, was not checked against the DNA. TRBV21-1 counts as a pseudogene. CDR3 length equals 18 residues. CDR3 region: CASIINGDRGATNEKLFF. The CDR3 DNA follows: TGTGCCAGCATCATAAATGGGGACAGGGGGGCAACTAATGAAAAACTGTTTTTT.

The V gene is TRBV4-2, the J gene TRBJ2-1, with 11 bases matching TRBD2. The CDR3 has 17 residues. The V segment lost 0 bases and the J segment 7 bases; nucleotides outside the gene matches: 8. Germline V gene data show CDR1 as LGHNA and CDR2 as YNFKEQ. CDR3 sequence reads: CASSQDRASGRLNEQFF. The CDR3 DNA reads as TGTGCCAGCAGCCAAGATCGGGCTAGCGGGAGGCTTAATGAGCAGTTCTTC.

CDR3 coding DNA: TGTGCCAGCAGTACCCCGGCAGGGGGTAGCAATGAGCAGTTCTTC. This codes for CASSTPAGGSNEQFF. The chain combines TRBV6-6 with TRBJ2-1, with 7 bases fitting TRBD1. The V gene's germline CDR1 is MNHNY and CDR2 SVGAGI (reference sequence). V trimming: 5 bases; J trimming: 6 bases; junction bases outside the gene matches: 10. CDR3 length: 15 amino acids.

This rearrangement joins TRBV9 to TRBJ2-1; 8 bases align to TRBD1. Trimming took 4 bases from V and 5 from J; bases not matched to a gene: 8. Germline CDR1 is SGDLS and CDR2 is YYNGEE. CDR3 length: 15 residues. The CDR3 is CASSSRDRPNNEQFF. In DNA form, the CDR3 reads TGTGCCAGCAGCTCCCGGGACAGGCCAAACAATGAGCAGTTCTTC.

The chain recombines TRBV28 with TRBJ1-5; D is unresolved. Trimming took off 7 bases at V and 3 bases at J, with 16 bases between the two ends. Per the germline V gene, CDR1 is MDHEN and CDR2 is SYDVKM. The length of the CDR3 is 15 residues. CDR3 in amino acids: CASKDGGSPNQPQHF. Here the CDR3 DNA reads TGTGCCAGCAAGGATGGCGGGAGCCCCAATCAGCCCCAGCATTTT.

The table lists this clone with a few counts. The chain combines TRBV6-5 with TRBJ2-7; D perhaps matches TRBD2 (5 bases). Looked up from germline, CDR1 is MNHEY and CDR2 is SVGAGI. V was clipped by 8 bases and J by 0 bases, with 11 bases between them. The CDR3 consists of 13 residues. The CDR3 is CASGRESSYEQYF. The CDR3 DNA reads TGTGCCAGCGGAAGGGAGAGCTCCTACGAGCAGTACTTC.

In its sample, this clone was seen once. The CDR3: CASSLGQAQYF. In DNA form, the CDR3 reads TGTGCCAGCAGCTTGGGACAGGCGCAGTATTTT. The chain links TRBV5-5 to TRBJ2-3; a possible D gene is TRBD1 (6 bases). The CDR3 length is 11 residues. Trimming stripped 0 bases from V and 10 bases from J, with 6 bases between. CDR1 and CDR2 (germline): SGHKS, YYEKEE (reference sequence).